What follows are 19 T cell receptor beta chains derived from one specimen sequenced in a study of T-cell reconstitution after alpha-beta-depleted transplantation in children. Using unique molecular identifiers, the investigators prepared the TCRbeta library. Using its own MiXCR run on the PCR reads, TCRdb lists one record per CDR3 protein. Altogether fewer than 250,000 distinct CDR3 sequences are present, roughly 8.2% being singletons, with the ten largest covering 6% to 7%. Here the sequenced sample was PBMCs, mostly from graft donor cells, taken 180 days after TCRalphabeta/CD19-depleted stem cell transplant. All receptors derive from a male patient aged 10 to 17 who had a stem cell transplant for acute lymphoblastic leukemia, so the T cells may come from the graft donor.

This clonotype was found many times. The chain links TRBV9 to TRBJ1-1; TRBD1 is a possible D gene (5 bases). The CDR3 is 14 amino acids. Germline V gene data show CDR1 as SGDLS and CDR2 as YYNGEE. The V end was cut by 0 bases, the J end by 4 bases, with 10 bases between. The CDR3 nucleotides read TGTGCCAGCAGCGTAGTTGGGGACGCCACTGAAGCTTTCTTT. As protein: CASSVVGDATEAFF.

Many counts were recorded for this clonotype. The chain links TRBV29-1 to TRBJ2-6; 8 bases fit TRBD1. CDR1 SQVTM and CDR2 ANQGSEA come from the germline V gene. V lost 5 bases, J lost 1 base, and 10 bases stayed unmatched. The CDR3 spans 17 residues. CDR3 bases: TGCAGCGTTTGGTCCCGGGACAGGTTATCTGGGGCCAACGTCCTGACTTTC. Translated: CSVWSRDRLSGANVLTF.

Worth noting for this clonotype: A much larger clone lies one base from this, so it may be a read error. V gene TRBV19 combines with J gene TRBJ2-7, with a tentative D call TRBD1 (5 bases). Germline V gives CDR1 LNHDA, CDR2 SQIVND (reference sequence). The CDR3 length is 14 residues. V was cut by 6 bases and J by 10 bases, with 22 bases left in between. The CDR3 DNA follows: TGTGCCAGTAGCTCGACAGTCCTCCCTGGCGACCAGTACTTC. This gives the protein CASSSTVLPGDQYF.

This clonotype was seen repeatedly, ten times or more. This chain uses TRBV11-3 with TRBJ2-7; D is possibly TRBD1 (5 bases). The CDR3 runs to 13 residues. Germline V gene data show CDR1 as SGHNT and CDR2 as YENEEA. V shed 5 bases and J shed 2 bases, with 10 bases lying between them. DNA for the CDR3: TGTGCCAGCAGCCAAGGGGCCACCTACGAGCAGTACTTC. This gives the protein CASSQGATYEQYF.

This clonotype has at least ten counts. This chain uses TRBV29-1 with TRBJ2-7; D is perhaps TRBD1 or TRBD2 (5 bases each). From germline, CDR1 is SQVTM and CDR2 ANQGSEA. Trimming stripped 6 bases from V and 1 base from J, with 13 bases between. This CDR3 is 13 amino acids long. The CDR3 sequence is CSVAGWGSYEQYF. CDR3 DNA: TGCAGCGTAGCAGGGTGGGGGTCCTACGAGCAGTACTTC.

This clonotype was picked up many times. This chain uses TRBV5-1 with TRBJ2-3; 9 nucleotides agree with TRBD1. The CDR3 length is 15 residues. V lost 2 bases, J lost 3 bases, and 4 bases stayed unmatched. The germline gives CDR1 SGHRS, CDR2 YFSETQ. The CDR3 protein is CASSLRTGVTDTQYF. The DNA of the CDR3 is TGCGCCAGCAGCTTAAGGACAGGGGTTACAGATACGCAGTATTTT.

This clonotype was observed at least ten times. The chain combines TRBV10-3 with TRBJ1-4; D not resolved. Germline V lookup: CDR1 ENHRY, CDR2 SYGVKD. Deletions cut 10 bases from V and 5 bases from J, with 20 bases between. This CDR3 has 15 amino acids. CDR3 DNA sequence: TGTGCCACCCGTCGAGATGGGGTAGTAAATGAAAAACTGTTTTTT. This gives the protein CATRRDGVVNEKLFF.

This clonotype was seen many times. The chain uses TRBV12-3 or TRBV12-4 and TRBJ2-7; either TRBD1 or TRBD2 may supply D (6 bases each). This CDR3 spans 14 amino acids. The V and J ends lost 3 bases and 0 bases respectively, with 9 bases between them. CDR3 loop: CASSFWGASYEQYF. CDR3 DNA: TGTGCCAGCAGTTTTTGGGGGGCCTCCTACGAGCAGTACTTC.

This clonotype was observed at least ten times. The rearrangement links TRBV15 to TRBJ2-7; D not resolved. CDR1 is LNHNV, CDR2 YYDKDF, per germline (reference sequence). Trimming removed 0 bases from V and 3 bases from J, with 15 bases in between. CDR3 length equals 16 residues. CDR3 DNA: TGTGCCACCAGCAGAGATCCGCTTACCGCCCTCTACGAGCAGTACTTC. Protein: CATSRDPLTALYEQYF.

This clonotype was seen repeatedly, ten times or more. The chain has TRBV20-1 and TRBJ2-3, with TRBD2 matching over 8 bases. Germline trimming cut 6 bases from V and 6 bases from J; bases unmatched to any gene: 2. The germline V gene encodes CDR1 DFQATT and CDR2 SNEGSKA (reference sequence). This CDR3 contains 11 residues. The chain's CDR3 is CSAPSGDTQYF. CDR3 in DNA: TGCAGTGCACCTAGCGGGGATACGCAGTATTTT.

In regard to this clonotype: An end of the junction does not agree with germline; a read error may underlie this. This chain links TRBV18 with TRBJ2-7, with no clear D. The CDR3 sequence is 8 residues long. CDR1 is KGHSH, CDR2 LQKENI, per germline. DNA for the CDR3: TGTGCCAGCTCACCACTCCTTTTC. This translates into CASSPLLF.

This clonotype was seen at least ten times. CDR3 residues: CAIRRGHSYNSPLHF. CDR3 sequence (DNA): TGTGCCATCAGGAGAGGCCACTCCTATAATTCACCCCTCCACTTT. The V call is TRBV10-3, the J call TRBJ1-6; D is unclear. Germline CDR1 ENHRY, CDR2 SYGVKD. Trimming stripped 6 bases from V and 0 bases from J, with 9 bases between. The CDR3 length is 15 residues.

This clonotype was found many times. V and J are TRBV28 and TRBJ1-6; D unclear. Trimming removed 3 bases at V and 7 bases at J, with 10 bases between. Per germline, CDR1 MDHEN and CDR2 SYDVKM. The CDR3 contains 14 residues. CDR3 amino acids: CASSFPKSNSPLHF. CDR3 nucleotides: TGTGCCAGCAGTTTCCCCAAAAGCAATTCACCCCTCCACTTT.

This clonotype was detected ten times or more. This chain connects TRBV11-2 to TRBJ2-4; 9 nucleotides agree with TRBD2. Germline loops: CDR1 SGHAT, CDR2 FQNNGV. The CDR3 totals 18 residues. Trimming removed 7 bases from V and 6 bases from J; junction bases left unmatched: 19. In nucleotides, the CDR3 is TGTGCCAGCAAGTCACCCCCAGGCGGGAGGGCCACGATAAACATTCAGTACTTC. This translates into CASKSPPGGRATINIQYF.

The sample holds many counts of this clonotype. This chain connects TRBV12-3 or TRBV12-4 to TRBJ1-1; D may be TRBD1 (6 bases). V gave up 5 bases and J gave up 1 base, with 14 bases separating them. The length of the CDR3 is 15 residues. In DNA form, the CDR3 reads TGTGCCAGCAGTCCGGGGGCCTCGTCGAACACTGAAGCTTTCTTT. Translation: CASSPGASSNTEAFF.

This clonotype was seen repeatedly, ten times or more. This chain links TRBV20-1 with TRBJ2-1; D may be TRBD2 (6 bases). The CDR3 is 12 residues long. The germline V and J ends were trimmed by 6 bases and 1 base, with 7 bases remaining between them. CDR1 and CDR2 from the germline V gene are DFQATT and SNEGSKA (reference sequence). The CDR3 region has the DNA TGCAGTGCGGAGGGTTCCTACAATGAGCAGTTCTTC. This codes for CSAEGSYNEQFF.

This clonotype was detected ten times or more. The J gene is TRBJ2-1, the V gene TRBV9; D may match TRBD1 or TRBD2 (7 bases each). CDR1 is SGDLS, CDR2 YYNGEE, per germline. The CDR3 contains 15 residues. V lost 0 bases and J 8 bases, leaving 15 bases between the germline ends. CDR3 DNA: TGTGCCAGCAGCGTAGATGTGAGCGGGACAGATGAGCAGTTCTTC. Its translation: CASSVDVSGTDEQFF. The whole variable domain, remainder taken from reference TRBV9 and TRBJ2-1, is DSGVTQTPKHLITATGQRVTLRCSPRSGDLSVYWYQQSLDQGLQFLIQYYNGEERAKGNILERFSAQQFPDLHSELNLSSLELGDSALYFCASSVDVSGTDEQFFGPGTRLTVL.

This clonotype was counted at least ten times. The chain uses TRBV6-1 and TRBJ2-5; no definite D call. The CDR3 extends over 14 amino acids. Trimming removed 2 bases at V and 5 bases at J, with 12 bases between. Looked up from germline, CDR1 is MNHNS and CDR2 is SASEGT. CDR3 protein: CASSELVLWETQYF. The DNA of the CDR3 is TGTGCCAGCAGTGAATTAGTGCTATGGGAGACCCAGTACTTC.

This clonotype was counted at least ten times. The chain links TRBV18 to TRBJ2-7; 7 nucleotides align to TRBD1. J lost 6 bases, V lost 3 bases, and 5 bases had no gene match. Germline V gives CDR1 KGHSH, CDR2 LQKENI. This CDR3 contains 13 residues. The CDR3 sequence: CASSPSGQSEQYF. The CDR3, as DNA: TGTGCCAGCTCACCGTCGGGACAGTCCGAGCAGTACTTC.